This passage covers 30 T cell receptor beta chains from one sample sequenced in a study of regulatory T cells in long-lasting Graves disease. This sample's time point: newly diagnosed GD, antithyroid drugs for less than 3 months. From RNA extracted from PBMCs, the TCR library was made. HTBI primers from iRepertoire and Arm-PCR of CDR3 regions yielded the TCR beta libraries. TCRdb analysed the multiplex PCR reads with MiXCR anew, one entry per CDR3 protein. This sample yields 400,000 to 500,000 distinct CDR3 sequences, of which 13% to 15% are seen a single time; over 15% belongs to the top ten. These data were likewise used in another study, on T cells in Graves' hyperthyroidism and ophthalmopathy.

This material consisted of peripheral blood mononuclear cells (PBMCs), taken at new diagnosis, from a patient treated with antithyroid drugs. The receptors originated from a woman in her fifties or sixties with Graves disease.

This clonotype was observed many times. The V call is TRBV20-1, the J call TRBJ1-5; 10 nucleotides line up with TRBD1. The germline gives CDR1 DFQATT, CDR2 SNEGSKA (reference sequence). The V and J ends lost 1 base and 0 bases, in that order; junction bases with no gene match: 12. The CDR3 spans 19 residues. The CDR3 coding sequence is TGCAGTGCTAGAGGGAGACAGGGGGCACCGGGGGATAGCAATCAGCCCCAGCATTTT. This sequence encodes CSARGRQGAPGDSNQPQHF.

A few counts support this clonotype. The chain carries TRBV20-1 and TRBJ2-1; 7 bases line up with TRBD2. The CDR3 totals 15 residues. CDR1 and CDR2 from the germline V gene are DFQATT and SNEGSKA (reference sequence). The V gene end was trimmed by 3 bases and the J gene end by 9 bases; junction bases not matched to a gene: 14. The CDR3 protein is CSARFLREINFEQFF. CDR3 sequence (DNA): TGCAGTGCTAGGTTCTTGCGGGAGATAAATTTTGAGCAGTTCTTC.

In its sample, this clonotype was seen many times. The genes are TRBV7-3 and TRBJ2-1; the D gene is possibly TRBD2 (6 bases). The V gene lost 4 bases and the J gene lost 6 bases, with 13 bases spanning the gap. This CDR3 is built from 14 residues. Germline V gene sequence: CDR1 SGHTA, CDR2 FQGTGA. For the CDR3, the DNA is TGTGCCAGCAGCTCGACTTTGGGGGGCAATGAGCAGTTCTTC. Translating it yields CASSSTLGGNEQFF. Using reference TRBV7-3 and TRBJ2-1 for the parts outside the CDR3, the full variable domain is GAGVSQTPSNKVTEKGKYVELRCDPISGHTALYWYRQSLGQGPEFLIYFQGTGAADDSGLPNDRFFAVRPEGSVSTLKIQRTERGDSAVYLCASSSTLGGNEQFFGPGTRLTVL.

This clonotype was seen many times. This sequence joins TRBV6-2 or TRBV6-3 and TRBJ2-7; D perhaps matches TRBD2 (5 bases). The V end was cut by 2 bases, the J end by 2 bases, with 10 bases between. The CDR3 is made up of 14 amino acids. Germline CDR1 is MNHEY and CDR2 is SVGEGT. The CDR3: CASSYRGSTYEQYF. CDR3 in DNA: TGTGCCAGCAGTTACCGCGGGTCCACCTACGAGCAGTACTTC.

This clonotype was recorded at least ten times. The rearrangement uses TRBV20-1 and TRBJ1-2; D is ambiguous. V dropped 0 bases and J dropped 2 bases, with 16 bases sitting between them. The CDR3 loop spans 16 amino acids. Germline CDR1 reads DFQATT; CDR2 reads SNEGSKA (reference sequence). CDR3 in DNA: TGCAGTGCTAGAGATCGGCCCGGACGGGGAAACTATGGCTACACCTTC. Its translation: CSARDRPGRGNYGYTF.

This clonotype was seen more than once but under ten times. J is TRBJ2-3 and V is TRBV10-3; 7 nucleotides line up with TRBD2. Germline lookup yields CDR1 ENHRY and CDR2 SYGVKD. Trimming removed 10 bases from V and 3 bases from J; junction bases left unmatched: 7. CDR3 length: 13 residues. The CDR3 DNA reads TGTGCCACCGAGGGCGGGAGTACAGATACGCAGTATTTT. As protein: CATEGGSTDTQYF.

This clonotype has at least ten counts. V gene TRBV5-1 combines with J gene TRBJ2-1, with TRBD2 matching 16 bases. Trimming at V came to 4 bases and at J to 8 bases, leaving 3 bases not matched to a gene. The CDR3 extends over 15 amino acids. Germline V gives CDR1 SGHRS, CDR2 YFSETQ. As DNA, the CDR3 is TGCGCCAGCAGCCTAGGGACTAGCGGGAGGGATGAGCAGTTCTTC. Encoded protein: CASSLGTSGRDEQFF.

This chain links TRBV28 with TRBJ2-2; 10 bases fit TRBD1. The trim removed 7 bases at V and 9 bases at J, leaving 8 bases unmatched. This CDR3 is 14 amino acids long. The V gene's germline CDR1 is MDHEN and CDR2 SYDVKM. The CDR3 DNA sequence: TGTGCCAGCACCCCGGGACAGGGGCACCGGGAGCTGTTTTTT. It yields the protein CASTPGQGHRELFF. Full variable domain (outside the CDR3, taken from reference TRBV28 and TRBJ2-2): DVKVTQSSRYLVKRTGEKVFLECVQDMDHENMFWYRQDPGLGLRLIYFSYDVKMKEKGDIPEGYSVSREKKERFSLILESASTNQTSMYLCASTPGQGHRELFFGEGSRLTVL.

This clonotype was counted only a few times. V gene TRBV13 combines with J gene TRBJ2-1; D is possibly TRBD1 (5 bases). The germline V gene encodes CDR1 PRHDT and CDR2 FYEKMQ (reference sequence). The V end lost 5 bases, the J end lost 4 bases, and 24 bases lay between the germline ends. This CDR3 has 18 residues. CDR3 nucleotides: TGTGCCAGCAGCCGAATTAGGGGCACAGACCGCAAATACAATGAGCAGTTCTTC. It encodes CASSRIRGTDRKYNEQFF.

V gene TRBV5-1 combines with J gene TRBJ2-1; D gene ambiguous. The CDR3 contains 17 residues. Per germline, CDR1 SGHRS and CDR2 YFSETQ. V lost 4 bases to trimming and J lost 0 bases, with 17 bases between them. The chain's CDR3 is CASSPYSPQSSYNEQFF. DNA of the CDR3: TGCGCCAGCAGCCCTTACAGTCCCCAGAGCTCCTACAATGAGCAGTTCTTC.

This clonotype turned up a few times. The genes are TRBV6-2 or TRBV6-3 and TRBJ2-3, with 7 bases aligning to TRBD1. V was pared by 4 bases and J by 0 bases, with 4 bases of the junction left unmatched. The CDR3 spans 15 residues. CDR1 is MNHEY, CDR2 SVGEGT, per germline. CDR3 bases: TGTGCCAGCAGTTCCTGGACAGGCAGCACAGATACGCAGTATTTT. Protein product: CASSSWTGSTDTQYF.

The V and J genes are TRBV4-1 and TRBJ2-3; TRBD2 matches 8 bases. Germline V gene data show CDR1 as MGHRA and CDR2 as YSYEKL. The V gene end was trimmed by 6 bases and the J gene end by 9 bases; junction bases not matched to a gene: 20. CDR3 length: 17 residues. The CDR3 loop reads CASSTKWAGGGRGTQYF. The CDR3 DNA reads as TGCGCCAGCAGTACAAAATGGGCGGGAGGCGGGCGGGGCACGCAGTATTTT.

The genes are TRBV18 and TRBJ1-2, with D maybe TRBD1 (6 bases). The V gene's germline CDR1 is KGHSH and CDR2 LQKENI. This CDR3 region has 14 residues. Trimming cost V 3 bases and J 5 bases, with 13 bases left between them. CDR3 loop: CASSPSGDQYGYTF. The CDR3 nucleotides are TGTGCCAGCTCACCTTCAGGGGACCAATATGGCTACACCTTC.

This clonotype came up many times. V usage is TRBV5-1 and J usage is TRBJ2-2; TRBD2 agrees at 11 bases. CDR1 is SGHRS, CDR2 YFSETQ, per germline. With V trimmed by 5 bases and J by 4 bases, 4 bases remained unmatched. This CDR3 is 15 amino acids long. The CDR3 DNA reads as TGCGCCAGCAGGGGACTAGCGGCGATCACCGGGGAGCTGTTTTTT. Translating it yields CASRGLAAITGELFF.

J is TRBJ2-2 and V is TRBV7-3; D remains ambiguous. Per germline, CDR1 SGHTA and CDR2 FQGTGA. The germline V and J ends were trimmed by 5 bases and 0 bases, with 10 bases remaining between them. There are 15 residues in the CDR3. The CDR3: CASSARASNTGELFF. As DNA, the CDR3 is TGTGCCAGCAGCGCTAGAGCCTCGAACACCGGGGAGCTGTTTTTT.

In its sample, this clonotype was seen a few times. The J gene is TRBJ2-2, the V gene TRBV20-1; D is unresolved. The V gene's germline CDR1 is DFQATT and CDR2 SNEGSKA (reference sequence). Trimming cost V 6 bases and J 3 bases, with 20 bases left between them. The length of the CDR3 is 16 residues. The CDR3 DNA is TGCAGTGCGCCGGTGTGGTCATCGAAGGACACCGGGGAGCTGTTTTTT. This sequence encodes CSAPVWSSKDTGELFF.

This clonotype was detected ten times or more. J is TRBJ1-6 and V is TRBV12-3 or TRBV12-4; D call uncertain. The V end lost 2 bases, the J end lost 4 bases, and 9 bases lay between the germline ends. The CDR3 covers 15 residues. The CDR3 protein is CASSLTPNYNSPLHF. As DNA, the CDR3 is TGTGCCAGCAGTTTAACCCCTAATTATAATTCACCCCTCCACTTT.

This clonotype was counted ten times or more. This rearrangement joins TRBV6-1 to TRBJ1-6; perhaps TRBD1 as D (6 bases). The V end was cut by 6 bases, the J end by 7 bases, with 13 bases between. Germline V gives CDR1 MNHNS, CDR2 SASEGT. The CDR3 runs to 14 residues. Here the CDR3 DNA reads TGTGCCAGCAGCGCGACAGGCCGGAATTCACCCCTCCACTTT. It codes for CASSATGRNSPLHF.

CDR3 nucleotide sequence: TGTGCCAGCAGTTACTCCACCCGACAAACCGGGGAGCTGTTTTTT. As protein: CASSYSTRQTGELFF. This chain connects TRBV6-2 or TRBV6-3 to TRBJ2-2, with D hard to call. Germline V gives CDR1 MNHEY, CDR2 SVGEGT. The CDR3 contains 15 residues. The V gene lost 0 bases and the J gene lost 5 bases, with 10 bases spanning the gap.

With respect to this clonotype: Germline is not matched at one junction end, which may reflect a read error. The rearrangement uses TRBV10-2 and TRBJ2-7; no definite D call. The germline V gene encodes CDR1 WSHSY and CDR2 SAAADI. The CDR3 consists of 14 residues. The CDR3 sequence: CASSERLAIYERYF. The CDR3 DNA reads TGCGCCAGCAGTGAGAGATTGGCGATTTACGAGCGGTACTTC.

This clonotype has a handful of counts. The rearrangement joins TRBV11-2 to TRBJ2-1, with 10 positions matching TRBD2. Germline CDR1 and CDR2: SGHAT and FQNNGV. V trimming: 1 base; J trimming: 8 bases; junction bases outside the gene matches: 11. The CDR3 is made up of 17 amino acids. Here the CDR3 reads CASSLGLAGGPAHEQFF. As DNA, the CDR3 is TGTGCCAGCAGCTTAGGGTTAGCGGGAGGCCCGGCCCATGAGCAGTTCTTC.

This clonotype was counted between two and nine times. V usage is TRBV6-2 or TRBV6-3 and J usage is TRBJ2-1, with D perhaps TRBD2 (6 bases). V was clipped by 5 bases and J by 8 bases, with 22 bases between them. The CDR3 has 16 amino acids. The germline V gene has CDR1 MNHEY and CDR2 SVGEGT. The CDR3 DNA follows: TGTGCCAGCAGTGGGCCCGAGACTGAGTGGGGGGATGAGCAGTTCTTC. It encodes CASSGPETEWGDEQFF.

Only a few counts were recorded for this clonotype. The chain has TRBV7-9 and TRBJ2-3; D is uncertain. The germline gives CDR1 SEHNR, CDR2 FQNEAQ (reference sequence). The V end lost 4 bases, the J end lost 0 bases, and 14 bases lay between the germline ends. The CDR3 covers 16 residues. The CDR3 loop reads CASSSPGAPSTDTQYF. As DNA, the CDR3 is TGTGCCAGCAGCTCCCCCGGAGCCCCTAGCACAGATACGCAGTATTTT.

Comments on this clonotype: A much larger clone is a single base away; this may be a read error. The chain combines TRBV14 with TRBJ2-1; TRBD2 matches at 7 bases. CDR1 and CDR2 from the germline V gene are SGHDN and FVKESK. This CDR3 spans 16 amino acids. The trim removed 2 bases at V and 6 bases at J, leaving 10 bases unmatched. CDR3 amino acids: CASSQKASGACNEQFF. For the CDR3, the DNA is TGTGCCAGCAGCCAAAAGGCCAGCGGGGCATGCAATGAGCAGTTCTTC.

This clonotype was recorded at least ten times. The CDR3 DNA follows: TGCGCCAGCAGTGAGTCCAGGGGCTACCCTACTGGGCAGTACTTC. Protein sequence: CASSESRGYPTGQYF. The V call is TRBV10-1, the J call TRBJ2-7; D may be TRBD1 (6 bases). V dropped 0 bases and J dropped 9 bases, with 18 bases sitting between them. The CDR3 is made up of 15 amino acids. Germline V gene sequence: CDR1 WNHNN, CDR2 SYGVQD (reference sequence).

Ten or more counts support this clonotype. DNA for the CDR3: TGTGCCATCAGTGGAGGACAGGGGACACAGAACACTGAAGCTTTCTTT. It codes for CAISGGQGTQNTEAFF. This chain connects TRBV10-3 to TRBJ1-1; 9 positions agree with TRBD1. The V gene's germline CDR1 is ENHRY and CDR2 SYGVKD. Losses at the gene ends were 4 bases for V and 1 base for J; bases not matched to a gene: 7. The CDR3 contains 16 residues.

This clonotype was picked up many times. The chain carries TRBV5-1 and TRBJ1-2; 7 bases agree with TRBD1. Germline CDR1 and CDR2: SGHRS and YFSETQ. Unmatched junction bases numbered 6, after V lost 0 bases and J lost 4 bases. The CDR3 sequence is 15 residues long. The CDR3 protein is CASSLASGGSYGYTF. The CDR3, as DNA: TGCGCCAGCAGCTTGGCCTCAGGGGGATCCTATGGCTACACCTTC.

Details on this clonotype: A much larger clone differs from this one at a single base, so this may be a read error. This chain uses TRBV6-5 with TRBJ2-3; a possible D gene is TRBD1 (5 bases). CDR3 length: 16 residues. V lost 1 base to trimming and J lost 4 bases, with 15 bases between them. CDR1 is MNHEY, CDR2 SVGAGI, per germline. The CDR3 DNA follows: TGTGCCAGCAGTTACTATGGGGCACAGATCCCAGATACGCAGTATTTT. This gives the protein CASSYYGAQIPDTQYF.

The chain carries TRBV5-1 and TRBJ1-2; no firm D call. Trimming took off 0 bases at V and 1 base at J, with 10 bases between the two ends. The CDR3 has 15 amino acids. In germline, CDR1 is SGHRS, CDR2 YFSETQ. The DNA of the CDR3 is TGCGCCAGCAGCTTGGGAACTACAAGTAACTATGGCTACACCTTC. Translated: CASSLGTTSNYGYTF.

The chain joins TRBV27 to TRBJ2-1, with 12 positions matching TRBD2. This CDR3 has 16 residues. Germline V gives CDR1 MNHEY, CDR2 SMNVEV (reference sequence). V was pared by 6 bases and J by 9 bases, with 12 bases of the junction left unmatched. The CDR3 region has the DNA TGTGCCAGCAGCCTGTGGGCTAGCGGGAGGGCAGGTGAGCAGTTCTTC. It translates to CASSLWASGRAGEQFF.